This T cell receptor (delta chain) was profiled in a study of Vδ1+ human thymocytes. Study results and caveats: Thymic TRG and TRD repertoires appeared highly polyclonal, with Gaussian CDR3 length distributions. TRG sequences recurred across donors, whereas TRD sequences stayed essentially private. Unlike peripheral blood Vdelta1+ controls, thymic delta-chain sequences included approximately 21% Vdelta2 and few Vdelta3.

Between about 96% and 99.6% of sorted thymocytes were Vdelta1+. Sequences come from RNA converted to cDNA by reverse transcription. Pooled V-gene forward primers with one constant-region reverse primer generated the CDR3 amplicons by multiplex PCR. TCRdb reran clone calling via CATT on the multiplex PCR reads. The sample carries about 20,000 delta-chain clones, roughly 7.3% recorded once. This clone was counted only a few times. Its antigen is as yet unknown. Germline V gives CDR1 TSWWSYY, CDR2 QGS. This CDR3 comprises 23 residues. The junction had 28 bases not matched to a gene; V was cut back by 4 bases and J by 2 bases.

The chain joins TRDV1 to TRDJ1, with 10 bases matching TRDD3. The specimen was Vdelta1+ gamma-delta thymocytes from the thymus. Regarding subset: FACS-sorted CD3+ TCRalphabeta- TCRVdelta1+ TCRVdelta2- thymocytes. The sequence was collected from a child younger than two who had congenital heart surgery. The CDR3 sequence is CALGASEKGLPVLGDLGTDKLIF. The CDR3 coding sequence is TGTGCTCTTGGGGCCTCCGAAAAAGGCCTTCCTGTACTGGGGGATTTAGGGACCGATAAACTCATCTTT.